This T cell receptor beta chain was sequenced during a study of shared T cell receptors in the human thymus (dated by TCRdb to about 2021). About the full investigation: The study examined how self-reactive, shared T-cell receptor alpha chains are generated in the human thymus.

Library prep was done by the immunoSEQ multiplex PCR assay. In its TCRdb copy, this immuneACCESS table keeps in-frame sequences only and misses some clones. Where compared with another copy, unresolved V genes explain less than half of these, and the others have no known cause. This sample has around 340,000 clones in its table, and more than 85% of those were observed once. The ten largest clones take up approximately 0.02% of the sample. Regarding this clone: Its antigen has not been determined. No per-base quality is available; no much larger clone lies one base away.

Per the germline V gene (reference sequence), LNHNV is the CDR1 and YYDKDF is the CDR2. Reading from cysteine to phenylalanine, the CDR3 counts 15 amino acids. The sequence is cut down to CDR3 DNA, 45 bases in frame from base 1. V and J lose 0 bases and 4 bases, and a span of 13 bases separates them. The sequenced sample was thymocytes. This receptor was taken from a human donor. The rearrangement joined TRBV15 to TRBJ2-7; the D segment could be TRBD2, given 5 matching bases. The CDR3 region: CATSRDPRRPYEQYF. DNA sequence: TGTGCCACCAGCAGAGACCCCCGGAGGCCATACGAGCAGTACTTC.